This T cell receptor (beta chain) was found in a study of T cells in localized non-small cell lung cancer. The study, taken as a whole, reports: Elevated blood T cell density was associated with longer overall survival. Heterogeneity remains possible because sequencing was limited to only one tumor region. Uninvolved adjacent lung had more T cell clonality than any other tissue, topping tumor. When the top 100 tumor clones were examined, a median around 58 of them also appeared in the adjacent lung, which was paired and uninvolved.

TCRdb's table, derived via immunoSEQ multiplex PCR, lists solely in-frame clones and lacks some. This table has over 65,000 clones, 70% to 85% appearing once. The CDR3 runs to 14 residues. The V gene lost 5 bases and the J gene lost 1 base, with 11 bases spanning the gap. Germline V CDR1 and CDR2: MDHEN, SYDVKM. Comments on this clone: Its antigen is unknown.

The starting material was peripheral blood, obtained before any cancer treatment. The rearrangement joins TRBV28 to TRBJ2-5, with a weak D call TRBD2 (5 bases). This receptor was identified in a female donor over 55 with stage I lung adenocarcinoma. CDR3 nucleotides: TGTGCCAGCAGTGTACTAGACGGCCAAGAGACCCAGTACTTC. Amino acid sequence: CASSVLDGQETQYF.